The 4 T cell receptor beta chains below come from one sample, sequenced in a study of blood T cell repertoires in COVID-19. Sequencing used immunoSEQ multiplex PCR; TCRdb keeps in-frame clones, though not all of them. The data hold hundreds of thousands of clones, with around nine tenths observed a single time. The sample was peripheral blood. These receptors were obtained from a human donor in a cohort sampled during active COVID-19.

This clone was picked up one time. This chain connects TRBV30 to TRBJ1-4, with 7 bases aligning to TRBD1. Germline V CDR1 and CDR2: GTSNPN, SVGIG (reference sequence). The junction had 8 bases not matched to a gene; V was cut back by 3 bases and J by 7 bases. This CDR3 has 14 residues. The CDR3 sequence: CAWSRARTGEKLFF. The CDR3 bases are TGTGCCTGGAGCCGTGCGAGGACAGGTGAAAAACTGTTTTTT. The full variable domain, with the rest looked up from reference TRBV30 and TRBJ1-4, is SQTIHQWPATLVQPVGSPLSLECTVEGTSNPNLYWYRQAAGRGLQLLFYSVGIGQISSEVPQNLSASRPQDRQFILSSKKLLLSDSGFYLCAWSRARTGEKLFFGSGTQLSVL.

The DNA for the CDR3 is TGTGCCAGCAGCCCTAGCCCCTGGGCAGGGGTGAACACTGAAGCTTTCTTT. Its translation is CASSPSPWAGVNTEAFF. This chain connects TRBV9 to TRBJ1-1; D possibly corresponds to TRBD1 (6 bases). The CDR3 spans 17 residues. Trimming pared 4 bases from V and 0 bases from J, leaving 19 bases between. CDR1 SGDLS and CDR2 YYNGEE come from the germline V gene.

The table lists this clone with a count of one. The V gene is TRBV19, the J gene TRBJ2-5; 10 nucleotides line up with TRBD1. After removal of 3 bases from V and 1 base from J, the junction contained 2 bases not matched to a gene. CDR3 length: 15 residues. Germline assignment: CDR1 LNHDA and CDR2 SQIVND (reference sequence). CDR3 bases: TGTGCCAGTAGTATTGGGACAGGGGCCCAAGAGACCCAGTACTTC. Protein sequence: CASSIGTGAQETQYF. The full variable domain, in which reference TRBV19 and TRBJ2-5 provide the parts outside the CDR3, is DGGITQSPKYLFRKEGQNVTLSCEQNLNHDAMYWYRQDPGQGLRLIYYSQIVNDFQKGDIAEGYSVSREKKESFPLTVTSAQKNPTAFYLCASSIGTGAQETQYFGPGTRLLVL.

The chain uses TRBV5-1 and TRBJ1-1; unclear D gene. CDR3 size: 14 residues. Germline V gene lookup returns CDR1 SGHRS and CDR2 YFSETQ. The V and J ends lost 0 bases and 1 base respectively, with 7 bases between them. The CDR3 bases are TGCGCCAGCAGCTTGGTTAGCTCGAACACTGAAGCTTTCTTT. Protein: CASSLVSSNTEAFF. Full variable domain (rest looked up from reference TRBV5-1 and TRBJ1-1): KAGVTQTPRYLIKTRGQQVTLSCSPISGHRSVSWYQQTPGQGLQFLFEYFSETQRNKGNFPGRFSGRQFSNSRSEMNVSTLELGDSALYLCASSLVSSNTEAFFGQGTRLTVV.